This entry lists 30 T cell receptor beta chains sequenced from one sample in a study of shared clonotypes between healthy human individuals. Here immunoSEQ multiplex PCR was the method, and the copy in TCRdb shows in-frame clones only, minus some. The sample contains just over 95,000 clones, under 80% of which appear only once. What was sequenced was memory CD8+ T cells sorted from blood. This sample's subset: CD45RO+ cells pooled with CCR7-negative TemRA cells. These receptors originate from a man aged 30 to 39 in good health.

The rearrangement links TRBV13 to TRBJ2-5, with a tentative D call TRBD2 (6 bases). Germline assignment: CDR1 PRHDT and CDR2 FYEKMQ (reference sequence). CDR3 length: 14 amino acids. Deletions cut 5 bases from V and 3 bases from J, with 13 bases between. The CDR3 coding sequence is TGTGCCAGCAGCCCAAACCCGGGAGAAGAGACCCAGTACTTC. Translation: CASSPNPGEETQYF.

This clone was detected only a few times. The sample holds other DNA sequences that translate to the same CDR3. The chain carries TRBV28 and TRBJ2-7; D uncertain. This CDR3 region has 11 residues. Germline V lookup: CDR1 MDHEN, CDR2 SYDVKM. V shed 3 bases and J shed 0 bases, with 0 bases lying between them. The CDR3 bases are TGTGCCAGCAGTTTCTCCTACGAGCAGTACTTC. Translation gives CASSFSYEQYF.

V and J are TRBV15 and TRBJ2-3; the match to TRBD2 covers 11 bases. This CDR3 is 16 amino acids long. The J segment lost 4 bases and the V segment lost 1 base, leaving 4 bases of the junction unmatched. Germline V gene data show CDR1 as LNHNV and CDR2 as YYDKDF (reference sequence). CDR3 sequence reads: CATSRGLAGKADTQYF. As DNA, the CDR3 is TGTGCCACCAGCAGAGGACTAGCGGGAAAAGCAGATACGCAGTATTTT.

This chain joins TRBV9 and TRBJ2-4; no firm D call. The germline V gene encodes CDR1 SGDLS and CDR2 YYNGEE. This CDR3 has 14 amino acids. V was shortened by 0 bases and J by 0 bases, with 4 bases between the two germline ends. For the CDR3, the DNA is TGTGCCAGCAGCGTAGGTGGAGCCAAAAACATTCAGTACTTC. Its translation is CASSVGGAKNIQYF. The complete variable domain, with remaining parts taken from reference TRBV9 and TRBJ2-4, reads DSGVTQTPKHLITATGQRVTLRCSPRSGDLSVYWYQQSLDQGLQFLIQYYNGEERAKGNILERFSAQQFPDLHSELNLSSLELGDSALYFCASSVGGAKNIQYFGAGTRLSVL.

V gene TRBV14 combines with J gene TRBJ2-7; the D call may be TRBD1 or TRBD2 (5 bases each). V lost 0 bases, J lost 5 bases, and 14 bases lay in between. The V gene's germline CDR1 is SGHDN and CDR2 FVKESK. The CDR3 length is 15 residues. The CDR3 DNA sequence: TGTGCCAGCAGCCAAGAATTGGTTAGGGGACACGAGCAGTACTTC. This sequence encodes CASSQELVRGHEQYF.

Regarding this clone: A far larger clone is a single base away, which makes a read error likely. The V call is TRBV19, the J call TRBJ1-2; D not certain. Germline V CDR1 and CDR2: LNHDA, SQIVND (reference sequence). The CDR3 contains 11 residues. The chain's CDR3 is CASSRYYDYTF. CDR3 nucleotide sequence: TGTGCCAGTAGTCGATACTATGACTACACCTTC.

J is TRBJ1-1 and V is TRBV28; TRBD1 matches 8 bases. Per the germline V gene, CDR1 is MDHEN and CDR2 is SYDVKM. The V segment lost 8 bases and the J segment 0 bases; nucleotides outside the gene matches: 11. This CDR3 has 16 residues. The chain's CDR3 is CASEVRGQAMNTEAFF. The CDR3 region has the DNA TGTGCCAGCGAGGTTCGGGGACAGGCTATGAACACTGAAGCTTTCTTT.

The chain recombines TRBV10-1 with TRBJ2-3, with D hard to call. V was pared by 6 bases and J by 3 bases, with 13 bases between. CDR3 length: 14 amino acids. Looked up from germline, CDR1 is WNHNN and CDR2 is SYGVQD (reference sequence). This CDR3 is CASREISITDTQYF. The CDR3 DNA reads as TGCGCCAGCAGGGAGATAAGTATTACAGATACGCAGTATTTT.

This clone was picked up a small number of times. The sample contains more than one DNA sequence encoding this CDR3. V is TRBV27 and J is TRBJ2-7; D perhaps matches TRBD2 (6 bases). V lost 5 bases and J 1 base, leaving 12 bases between the germline ends. This CDR3 has 14 residues. CDR1 is MNHEY, CDR2 SMNVEV, per germline (reference sequence). The CDR3 spells CASSPFGSSYEQYF. CDR3 nucleotides: TGTGCCAGCAGTCCTTTCGGGAGTTCCTACGAGCAGTACTTC.

This clone was detected only a few times. The rearrangement joins TRBV18 to TRBJ1-1, with D possibly TRBD1 on 6 matching bases. The CDR3 totals 13 residues. Germline CDR1 KGHSH, CDR2 LQKENI. The V end was cut by 5 bases, the J end by 5 bases, with 12 bases between. CDR3 bases: TGTGCCAGCTCATCGGACAGACTGACTGAAGCTTTCTTT. Translating it yields CASSSDRLTEAFF.

The gene calls are TRBV9 and TRBJ2-3; 7 nucleotides line up with TRBD1. CDR1 and CDR2 from the germline V gene are SGDLS and YYNGEE. Trimming at V came to 0 bases and at J to 0 bases, leaving 4 bases not matched to a gene. This CDR3 region has 16 residues. CDR3 region: CASSVEGAMSTDTQYF. CDR3 sequence (DNA): TGTGCCAGCAGCGTAGAGGGGGCCATGAGCACAGATACGCAGTATTTT.

The V gene is TRBV19, the J gene TRBJ2-1; weak D call: TRBD2 (6 bases). Between the trimmed V and J ends, which lost 1 base and 12 bases, there was a span of 13 bases. Germline assignment: CDR1 LNHDA and CDR2 SQIVND (reference sequence). CDR3 length: 13 amino acids. The CDR3 DNA reads TGTGCCAGTAGTATAGCGGGAGTTATGTCGCAGTTCTTC. Its protein is CASSIAGVMSQFF.

This clone was detected once. The gene calls are TRBV6-1 and TRBJ2-1; D tentatively reads TRBD1 or TRBD2 (5 bases each). The CDR3 runs 15 residues. Germline V gene lookup returns CDR1 MNHNS and CDR2 SASEGT. The ends were cut back, 4 bases at V and 4 bases at J, with 14 bases in the middle. The CDR3 loop reads CASSVRDGEYNEQFF. The CDR3, as DNA: TGTGCCAGCAGTGTCCGGGACGGCGAGTACAATGAGCAGTTCTTC.

This clone is a singleton in its sample. The chain joins TRBV9 to TRBJ2-1; D ambiguous. CDR3 length: 13 residues. With 0 bases removed from V and 2 bases from J, the gap between germline ends came to 3 bases. Germline V gene data show CDR1 as SGDLS and CDR2 as YYNGEE. Here the CDR3 DNA reads TGTGCCAGCAGCGTAGAGGCCTACAATGAGCAGTTCTTC. It specifies CASSVEAYNEQFF.

This clone was seen a handful of times. The chain joins TRBV4-2 to TRBJ2-5; a weak D match, TRBD1 (6 bases). CDR3 length: 13 amino acids. Germline V CDR1 and CDR2: LGHNA, YNFKEQ. V was pared by 4 bases and J by 4 bases, with 10 bases between. The CDR3, as DNA: TGTGCCAGCAGCCTGAGAGGGGGAGAGACCCAGTACTTC. It encodes CASSLRGGETQYF.

This chain links TRBV4-3 with TRBJ2-7; D perhaps matches TRBD1 (6 bases). This CDR3 has 16 residues. From germline, CDR1 is LGHNA and CDR2 YSLEER. The V end lost 2 bases, the J end lost 1 base, and 15 bases lay between the germline ends. Written as DNA, the CDR3 is TGCGCCAGCAGCCAACGAAGAGGGGACACGTCCTACGAGCAGTACTTC. It is translated as CASSQRRGDTSYEQYF.

About this clone itself: This may be a read error: a much more frequent sequence differs by one nucleotide. The chain employs TRBV6-5 and TRBJ2-2; D is possibly TRBD2 (5 bases). The germline V gene has CDR1 MNHEY and CDR2 SVGAGI. This CDR3 spans 14 amino acids. Between the trimmed V and J ends, which lost 6 bases and 6 bases, there was a span of 14 bases. CDR3 nucleotide sequence: TGTGCCAGCAGGAAAGGGCTAGCCCCCGGGGAGCTGTTTTTT. It is translated as CASRKGLAPGELFF.

This clone was picked up many times. This CDR3 is CASSQVAGQGADTQYF. CDR3 nucleotide sequence: TGTGCCAGCAGCCAAGTCGCGGGACAGGGGGCAGATACGCAGTATTTT. V usage is TRBV4-2 and J usage is TRBJ2-3; TRBD1 agrees at 11 bases. V shed 1 base and J 4 bases; nucleotides not matched to a gene: 4. The CDR3 consists of 16 residues. Germline loops: CDR1 LGHNA, CDR2 YNFKEQ.

This chain connects TRBV29-1 to TRBJ2-7; no clear D gene. V was shortened by 4 bases and J by 1 base, with 8 bases between the two germline ends. This CDR3 has 12 amino acids. Germline CDR1 SQVTM, CDR2 ANQGSEA. This CDR3 reads CSVASESYEQYF. DNA for the CDR3: TGCAGCGTTGCTAGTGAATCCTACGAGCAGTACTTC.

J is TRBJ2-1 and V is TRBV10-1; 8 nucleotides agree with TRBD2. Germline values: CDR1 WNHNN, CDR2 SYGVQD (reference sequence). The length of the CDR3 is 16 residues. V was clipped by 0 bases and J by 2 bases; unmatched bases: 3. In DNA form, the CDR3 reads TGCGCCAGCAGTGAGTCGCGGGGGGTGGCCTACAATGAGCAGTTCTTC. This sequence encodes CASSESRGVAYNEQFF.

This chain connects TRBV25-1 to TRBJ2-3, with 12 nucleotides matching TRBD2. The CDR3 has 15 amino acids. CDR1 and CDR2 from the germline V gene are MGHDK and SYGVNS. The V and J ends lost 6 bases and 2 bases, in that order; junction bases with no gene match: 3. CDR3 DNA sequence: TGTGCCAGCAGGAGGACTAGCGGGAACACAGATACGCAGTATTTT. Amino acid sequence: CASRRTSGNTDTQYF.

This chain connects TRBV4-3 to TRBJ2-1; 9 bases are a match to TRBD2. The CDR3 has 16 amino acids. The V and J ends lost 2 bases and 1 base, in that order; junction bases with no gene match: 3. CDR1 and CDR2 from the germline V gene are LGHNA and YSLEER. The CDR3 coding sequence is TGCGCCAGCAGCCAAAGTGCGGGAGGGTCCTACAATGAGCAGTTCTTC. Translated: CASSQSAGGSYNEQFF.

The chain joins TRBV6-1 to TRBJ2-7; 8 bases are a match to TRBD1. CDR1 and CDR2 from the germline V gene are MNHNS and SASEGT. The V segment lost 6 bases and the J segment 3 bases; nucleotides outside the gene matches: 10. This CDR3 spans 15 amino acids. CDR3 nucleotide sequence: TGTGCCAGCAGCCTGAGAGGGACAGGAAACTACGAGCAGTACTTC. Residues: CASSLRGTGNYEQYF.

The chain has TRBV5-1 and TRBJ2-1; TRBD1 might be the D (6 bases). CDR3 length: 13 residues. Per the germline V gene, CDR1 is SGHRS and CDR2 is YFSETQ. V lost 4 bases and J 4 bases, leaving 9 bases between the germline ends. The CDR3 nucleotides read TGCGCCAGCAGCCGACAGGATTACAATGAGCAGTTCTTC. Translated, it gives CASSRQDYNEQFF.

This chain connects TRBV2 to TRBJ2-1; 10 positions match TRBD2. The J segment lost 10 bases and the V segment lost 5 bases, leaving 14 bases of the junction unmatched. The CDR3 covers 16 residues. Germline V gives CDR1 SNHLY, CDR2 FYNNEI. CDR3 sequence (DNA): TGTGCCAGCAGTCGAGGGACTAGCGAATTCATGGAGGAGCAGTTCTTC. It encodes CASSRGTSEFMEEQFF. Filled out from reference TRBV2 and TRBJ2-1, the complete variable domain reads EPEVTQTPSHQVTQMGQEVILRCVPISNHLYFYWYRQILGQKVEFLVSFYNNEISEKSEIFDDQFSVERPDGSNFTLKIRSTKLEDSAMYFCASSRGTSEFMEEQFFGPGTRLTVL.

This clone has a handful of counts. This rearrangement joins TRBV29-1 to TRBJ2-2; TRBD2 aligns across 12 bases. CDR3 length equals 14 residues. CDR1 and CDR2 (germline): SQVTM, ANQGSEA. V trimming: 1 base; J trimming: 8 bases; junction bases outside the gene matches: 2. CDR3 amino acids: CSVEGLAGEGELFF. For the CDR3, the DNA is TGCAGCGTTGAAGGACTAGCGGGAGAAGGGGAGCTGTTTTTT.

The V gene is TRBV18, the J gene TRBJ2-7; 8 nucleotides match TRBD2. This CDR3 is built from 14 residues. Germline-derived CDR1 and CDR2 are KGHSH and LQKENI. After removal of 3 bases from V and 0 bases from J, the junction contained 1 base not matched to a gene. In nucleotides, the CDR3 is TGTGCCAGCTCACCGGCGGGAGGCTCCTACGAGCAGTACTTC. Translation gives CASSPAGGSYEQYF.

This clone was seen just once. The chain combines TRBV5-4 with TRBJ2-3, with 11 bases that match TRBD1. The V gene end was trimmed by 4 bases and the J gene end by 4 bases; junction bases not matched to a gene: 8. The CDR3 sequence is 16 residues long. Germline-derived CDR1 and CDR2 are SGHNT and YYREEE (reference sequence). The CDR3 nucleotides read TGTGCCAGCAGCCAAGTCGCGGGACAGGGGGCAGATACGCAGTATTTT. Its protein product is CASSQVAGQGADTQYF.

J is TRBJ1-4 and V is TRBV6-6; TRBD1 agrees at 9 bases. This CDR3 region has 15 residues. V was pared by 6 bases and J by 6 bases, with 8 bases of the junction left unmatched. The germline gives CDR1 MNHNY, CDR2 SVGAGI (reference sequence). The CDR3 DNA sequence: TGTGCCAGCAGGAGATGGACAGGGGTAGATGAAAAACTGTTTTTT. It codes for CASRRWTGVDEKLFF.

This clone was seen only a few times. This chain connects TRBV10-1 to TRBJ1-1; D uncertain. Trimming removed 5 bases from V and 1 base from J, with 8 bases in between. Germline V CDR1 and CDR2: WNHNN, SYGVQD (reference sequence). This CDR3 is 13 amino acids long. CDR3 region: CASSLKGNTEAFF. The DNA of the CDR3 is TGCGCCAGCAGTTTAAAAGGGAACACTGAAGCTTTCTTT.